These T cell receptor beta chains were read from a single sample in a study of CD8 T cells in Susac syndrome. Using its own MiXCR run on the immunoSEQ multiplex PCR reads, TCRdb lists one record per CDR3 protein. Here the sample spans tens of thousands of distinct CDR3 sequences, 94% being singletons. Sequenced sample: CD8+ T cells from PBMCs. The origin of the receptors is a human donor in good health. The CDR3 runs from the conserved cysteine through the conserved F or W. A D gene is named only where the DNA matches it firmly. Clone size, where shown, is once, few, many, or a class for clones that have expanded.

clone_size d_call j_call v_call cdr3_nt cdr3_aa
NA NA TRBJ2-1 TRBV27 TGTGCCAGCAGTTACCGCGGGACCTACAATGAGCAGTTCTTC CASSYRGTYNEQFF
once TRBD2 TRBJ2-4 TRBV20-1 TGCAGTGCTAGCGGGCTAGCGGGAGAGTGGGTCGAAAACATTCAGTACTTC CSASGLAGEWVENIQYF
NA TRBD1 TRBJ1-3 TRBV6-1 TGTGCCAGCAGTAAAAACTTAGGGGGCACTGGAAACACCATATATTTT CASSKNLGGTGNTIYF
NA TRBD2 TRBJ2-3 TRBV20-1 TGCAGTGCTAGGTTACGCGGGAGGGCCGGCGATACGCAGTATTTT CSARLRGRAGDTQYF
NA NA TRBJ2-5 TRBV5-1 TGCGCCAGCAGCTCGCAGGGGCACCAAGAGACCCAGTACTTC CASSSQGHQETQYF
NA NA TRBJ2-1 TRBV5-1 TGCGCCAGCAGCATGGGGGACGGCAACAATGAGCAGTTCTTC CASSMGDGNNEQFF
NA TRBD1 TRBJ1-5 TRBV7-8 TGTGCCAGCAGCCAGGGACAGGGGGCTTATCAGCCCCAGCATTTT CASSQGQGAYQPQHF
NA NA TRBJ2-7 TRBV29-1 TGCAGCGTTGAATTAAGCGCGAGACAGCCCTACGAGCAGTACTTC CSVELSARQPYEQYF
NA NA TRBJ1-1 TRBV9 TGTGCCAGCAGCACCCAACCGGGGGTTGAAGCTTTCTTT CASSTQPGVEAFF
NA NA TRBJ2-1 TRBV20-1 TGCAGTGCCTATCGGGACCCCGACAATGAGCAGTTCTTC CSAYRDPDNEQFF
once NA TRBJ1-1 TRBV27 TGTGCCAGCAGGAAGAACACTGAAGCTTTCTTT CASRKNTEAFF
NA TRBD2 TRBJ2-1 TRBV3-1 TGTGCCAGCAGCCAAGATTCGGCGGGAGAGCCCTACAATGAGCAGTTCTTC CASSQDSAGEPYNEQFF
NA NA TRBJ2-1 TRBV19 TGTGCCAGTAGTATTCCCTACAATGAGCAGTTCTTC CASSIPYNEQFF
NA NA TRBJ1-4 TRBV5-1 TGCGCCAGCAGCCCGGAAGGACAGACGAATGAAAAACTGTTTTTT CASSPEGQTNEKLFF
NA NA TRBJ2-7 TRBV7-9 TGTGCCAGCAGCACTAGCCCGCGTAGCGAGCAGTACTTC CASSTSPRSEQYF
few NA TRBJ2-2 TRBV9 TGTGCCAGCAGGTCTGACAGTAACACCGGGGAGCTGTTTTTT CASRSDSNTGELFF
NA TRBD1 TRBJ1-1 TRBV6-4 TGTGCCAGCAGCGATAATACAGGGGGATCTGAAGCTTTCTTT CASSDNTGGSEAFF
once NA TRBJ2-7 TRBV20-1 TGCAGTGCTAATGGACCCTCCTACGAGCAGTACTTC CSANGPSYEQYF
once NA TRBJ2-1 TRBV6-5 TGTGCCAGCAGTTTTACATTACCTCTAGCGCCGCACTCCTACAATGAGCAGTTCTTC CASSFTLPLAPHSYNEQFF
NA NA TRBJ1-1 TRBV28 TGTGCCAGCAGTTTATTTCCGGGGAACACTGAAGCTTTCTTT CASSLFPGNTEAFF
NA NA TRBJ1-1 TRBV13 TGTGCCAGCAAGATGGGGGTGAACACTGAAGCTTTCTTT CASKMGVNTEAFF
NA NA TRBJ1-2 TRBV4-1 TGCGCCAGCAGCCAAGATCATCGGTTCTATGGCTACACCTTC CASSQDHRFYGYTF
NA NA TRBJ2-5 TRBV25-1 TGTGCCAGCAGTGAACGGGGGGCAGAGACCCAGTACTTC CASSERGAETQYF
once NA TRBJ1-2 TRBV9 TGTGCCAGCAGCGTCCTAAAGGGGGGGTACGGCTACACCTTC CASSVLKGGYGYTF
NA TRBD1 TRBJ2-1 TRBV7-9 TGTGCCAGCTTGAAGGGGGCCCCCTACAATGAGCAGTTCTTC CASLKGAPYNEQFF
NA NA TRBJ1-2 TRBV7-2 TGTGCCAGCAGCCCCCCAGGGGCCGCGGTAACCCATGGCTACACCTTC CASSPPGAAVTHGYTF
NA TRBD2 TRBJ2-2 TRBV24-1 TGTGCCACCAGTGAGGCTCGACTAGCGGGAGGATCCGTTACCAAGGAGCTGTTTTTT CATSEARLAGGSVTKELFF
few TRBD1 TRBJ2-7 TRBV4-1 TGCGCCAGCAGCCCCCGGACAGGTGGGAGCTACGAGCAGTACTTC CASSPRTGGSYEQYF
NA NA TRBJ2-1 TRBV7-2 TGTGCCAGCAGCTTAGGACCGCTAGCCTACAATGAGCAGTTCTTC CASSLGPLAYNEQFF
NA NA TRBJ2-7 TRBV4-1 TGCGCCAGCAGCCAAGATCGGGGCGGTTCTTACGAGCAGTACTTC CASSQDRGGSYEQYF
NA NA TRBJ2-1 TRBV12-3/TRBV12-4 TGTGCCAGCAGCTCCCCGGGGGAAAAGCGGTCCTACAATGAGCAGTTCTTC CASSSPGEKRSYNEQFF
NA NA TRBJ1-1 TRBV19 TGTGCCAGTAAGCGTTCGGTAACTGAAGCTTTCTTT CASKRSVTEAFF
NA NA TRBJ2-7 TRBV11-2 TGTGCCAGCAGCTTAGATACGGCCGGTTCCTACGAGCAGTACTTC CASSLDTAGSYEQYF
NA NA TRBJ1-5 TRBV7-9 TGTGCCAGCAGCCCCACATATAGCAATCAGCCCCAGCATTTT CASSPTYSNQPQHF
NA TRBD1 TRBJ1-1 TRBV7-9 TGTGCCAGCAGCCTCGGAGGGAGGGGGCGCCCCACTGAAGCTTTCTTT CASSLGGRGRPTEAFF
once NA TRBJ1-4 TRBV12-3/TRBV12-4 TGTGCCAGCCTGGGGATGGCTAATGAAAAACTGTTTTTT CASLGMANEKLFF
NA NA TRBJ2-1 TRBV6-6 TGTGCCAGCAGTCCCCAGGGGGGCTCCTACAATGAGCAGTTCTTC CASSPQGGSYNEQFF
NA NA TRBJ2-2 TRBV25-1 TGTGCCAGCAGGGGCTTTGCGGGGTCCGCGAACACCGGGGAGCTGTTTTTT CASRGFAGSANTGELFF
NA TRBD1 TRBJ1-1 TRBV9 TGTGCCAGCAGCGTAGAAGCTGAGACAGGGTTACACACTGAAGCTTTCTTT CASSVEAETGLHTEAFF
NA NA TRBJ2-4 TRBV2 TGTGCCATCCGACTAGCCAAAAACATTCAGTACTTC CAIRLAKNIQYF
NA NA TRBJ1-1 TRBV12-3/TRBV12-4 TGTGCCAGCAGCCTCCCATACACTGAAGCTTTCTTT CASSLPYTEAFF
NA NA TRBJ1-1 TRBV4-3 TGCGCCAGCAGCCAAGAGGGGGCAGGCGCTGAAGCTTTCTTT CASSQEGAGAEAFF
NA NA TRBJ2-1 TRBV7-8 TGTGCCAGCAGCTTAAGGGTCGGTGAGCAGTTCTTC CASSLRVGEQFF
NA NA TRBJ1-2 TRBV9 TGTGCCAGCAGCGCCCGGGAGAAGGGGGGCTATGGCTACACCTTC CASSAREKGGYGYTF
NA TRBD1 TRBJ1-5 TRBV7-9 TGTGCCAGCAGCCCCGGACAGGTGGGCAATCAGCCCCAGCATTTT CASSPGQVGNQPQHF
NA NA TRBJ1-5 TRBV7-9 TGTGCCAGCAGCTCAGGGTCCCCCGGGCAATATCAGCCCCAGCATTTT CASSSGSPGQYQPQHF
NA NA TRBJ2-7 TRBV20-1 TGCAGTGCTAGAGGACTAGTGGATTCCTACGAGCAGTACTTC CSARGLVDSYEQYF
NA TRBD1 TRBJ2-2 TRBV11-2 TGTGCCAGCAGCTTTCCCAGGGGGCGGAACACCGGGGAGCTGTTTTTT CASSFPRGRNTGELFF